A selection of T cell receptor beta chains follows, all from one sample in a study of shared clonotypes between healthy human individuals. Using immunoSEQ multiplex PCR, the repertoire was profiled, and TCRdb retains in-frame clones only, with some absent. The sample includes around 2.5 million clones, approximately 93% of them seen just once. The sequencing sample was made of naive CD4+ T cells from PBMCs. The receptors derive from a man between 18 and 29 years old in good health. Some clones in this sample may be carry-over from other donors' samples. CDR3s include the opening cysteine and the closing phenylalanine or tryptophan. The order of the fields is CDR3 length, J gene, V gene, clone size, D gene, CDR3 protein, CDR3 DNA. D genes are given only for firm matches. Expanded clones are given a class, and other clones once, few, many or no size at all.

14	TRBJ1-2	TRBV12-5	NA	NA	CASGQTGTQNGYTF	TGTGCTAGTGGTCAGACCGGGACACAGAATGGCTACACCTTC
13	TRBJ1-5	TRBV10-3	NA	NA	CAIGGFGEQPQHF	TGTGCCATCGGGGGTTTTGGGGAGCAGCCCCAGCATTTT
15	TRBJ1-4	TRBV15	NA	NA	CATSRGRSANEKLFF	TGTGCCACCAGCAGAGGTCGCAGCGCTAATGAAAAACTGTTTTTT
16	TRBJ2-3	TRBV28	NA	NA	CASSSLGARSTDTQYF	TGTGCCAGCAGTTCCCTGGGAGCGAGAAGCACAGATACGCAGTATTTT
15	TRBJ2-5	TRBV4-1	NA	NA	CASSQDRGAGETQYF	TGCGCCAGCAGCCAAGATCGGGGGGCAGGGGAGACCCAGTACTTC
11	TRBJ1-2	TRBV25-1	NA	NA	CASSETYGYTF	TGTGCCAGCAGTGAAACATATGGCTACACCTTC
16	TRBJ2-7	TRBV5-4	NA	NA	CASSVSGTSRVYEQYF	TGTGCCAGCAGCGTCTCCGGGACCTCGAGGGTCTACGAGCAGTACTTC
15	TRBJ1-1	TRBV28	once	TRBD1	CASSGRDRGRMEAFF	TGTGCCAGCAGTGGCCGGGACAGGGGGCGGATGGAAGCTTTCTTT
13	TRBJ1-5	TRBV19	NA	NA	CASSIRGDQPQHF	TGTGCCAGTAGTATAAGGGGTGATCAGCCCCAGCATTTT
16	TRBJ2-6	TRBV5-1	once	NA	CASSPGGLAGANVLTF	TGCGCCAGCAGCCCTGGGGGATTGGCTGGGGCCAACGTCCTGACTTTC
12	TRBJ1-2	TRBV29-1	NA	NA	CSVQTGGYGYTF	TGCAGCGTCCAGACAGGTGGCTATGGCTACACCTTC
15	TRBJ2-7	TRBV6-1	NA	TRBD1	CASSSSSGGTYEQYF	TGTGCCAGCAGCTCATCTTCAGGGGGCACCTACGAGCAGTACTTC
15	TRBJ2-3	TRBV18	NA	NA	CASSSGTASTDTQYF	TGTGCCAGCTCATCCGGGACGGCTAGCACAGATACGCAGTATTTT
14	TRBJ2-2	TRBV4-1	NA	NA	CASSGTPNTGELFF	TGCGCCAGCAGCGGTACCCCGAACACCGGGGAGCTGTTTTTT
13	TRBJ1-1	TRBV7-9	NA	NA	CASSLYLNTEAFF	TGTGCCAGCAGCTTATACCTGAACACTGAAGCTTTCTTT
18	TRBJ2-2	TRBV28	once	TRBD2	CASSLSSGRAFLSGELFF	TGTGCCAGCAGTTTATCTAGCGGGAGGGCTTTTTTATCCGGGGAGCTGTTTTTT
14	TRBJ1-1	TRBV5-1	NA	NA	CASSLGGADTEAFF	TGCGCCAGCAGCTTGGGAGGCGCGGACACTGAAGCTTTCTTT
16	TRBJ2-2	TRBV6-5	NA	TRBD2	CASSYGASGDTGELFF	TGTGCCAGCAGTTACGGGGCTAGCGGGGACACCGGGGAGCTGTTTTTT
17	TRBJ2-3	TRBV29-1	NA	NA	CSVEGRRGKGSTDTQYF	TGCAGCGTTGAAGGGAGGAGAGGCAAGGGGAGCACAGATACGCAGTATTTT
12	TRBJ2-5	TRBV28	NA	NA	CASSARPKTQYF	TGTGCCAGCAGTGCCCGGCCCAAGACCCAGTACTTC
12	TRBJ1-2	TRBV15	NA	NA	CATSESNYGYTF	TGTGCCACCAGCGAAAGTAACTATGGCTACACCTTC
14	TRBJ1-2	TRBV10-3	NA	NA	CAISESPSIYGYTF	TGTGCCATCAGTGAGTCCCCCTCGATCTATGGCTACACCTTC
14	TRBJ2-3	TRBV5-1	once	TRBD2	CASKAGTSGDTQYF	TGCGCCAGCAAGGCGGGGACTAGCGGAGATACGCAGTATTTT